This T cell receptor (beta chain) derives from a study of blood T cells in healthy people across ages. Study-wide context: With template switching, about one barcoded beta molecule was captured per two T cells.

Alongside a J-beta primer mix, a sample-barcoded 5' primer served in a second PCR lasting about 7 to 12 cycles. Using its own MiXCR run on the 5' RACE reads, TCRdb lists one record per CDR3 protein. The sample consists of 1.5 million to 2 million distinct CDR3 sequences, about 50% of them appearing once. Germline trimming cut 3 bases from V and 2 bases from J; bases unmatched to any gene: 7. The CDR3 is made up of 17 amino acids. The sequence was obtained from a middle-aged woman in good health. The chain has TRBV12-3 or TRBV12-4 and TRBJ1-2, with 12 bases matching TRBD1. The sequenced material came from blood. The CDR3, as DNA: TGTGCCAGCAGTTTCGGGGGACAGGGGGCAGGAAACTATGGCTACACCTTC. Protein product: CASSFGGQGAGNYGYTF.